These 23 T cell receptor beta chains were sequenced from one sample in a study of blood T cell repertoires in COVID-19. Some clones are missing from TCRdb's copy, which holds only in-frame ones; the method was immunoSEQ multiplex PCR. Of 80,000 to 90,000 clones in the sample, more than 65% were seen once. The source material was peripheral blood. The receptors here all came from a man aged 65-85 years with acute or convalescent COVID-19.

The chain employs TRBV19 and TRBJ1-1; 7 bases line up with TRBD1. Germline lookup yields CDR1 LNHDA and CDR2 SQIVND (reference sequence). V lost 5 bases, J lost 1 base, and 7 bases stayed unmatched. The length of the CDR3 is 15 residues. This CDR3 is CASSLTGRRNTEAFF. CDR3 coding DNA: TGTGCCAGTAGTTTGACAGGGAGGAGGAACACTGAAGCTTTCTTT. Full variable domain (rest looked up from reference TRBV19 and TRBJ1-1): DGGITQSPKYLFRKEGQNVTLSCEQNLNHDAMYWYRQDPGQGLRLIYYSQIVNDFQKGDIAEGYSVSREKKESFPLTVTSAQKNPTAFYLCASSLTGRRNTEAFFGQGTRLTVV.

CDR3 nucleotide sequence: TGTGCCAGCAGCTTAGGGGGCAGCTTCCAAGAGACCCAGTACTTC. Amino acids: CASSLGGSFQETQYF. The chain links TRBV11-3 to TRBJ2-5; a possible D gene is TRBD1 (5 bases). The CDR3 length is 15 residues. The germline CDR1 and CDR2 sequences are SGHNT and YENEEA. Deletions cut 1 base from V and 1 base from J, with 10 bases between.

The CDR3 DNA sequence: TGCGCCAGCAGCTTTGGGACAGGTTACGAGCAGTACGTC. Its translation is CASSFGTGYEQYV. The chain links TRBV5-1 to TRBJ2-7, with TRBD1 matching 8 bases. Germline CDR1 SGHRS, CDR2 YFSETQ. The CDR3 is 13 amino acids. Trimming at V came to 2 bases and at J to 4 bases, leaving 2 bases not matched to a gene.

This clone was picked up a small number of times. The chain combines TRBV9 with TRBJ2-3; 12 bases match TRBD2. The J segment lost 5 bases and the V segment lost 4 bases, leaving 2 bases of the junction unmatched. The CDR3 is 14 residues long. Looked up from germline, CDR1 is SGDLS and CDR2 is YYNGEE. CDR3 sequence reads: CASSRTSGEDTQYF. CDR3 DNA sequence: TGTGCCAGCAGCAGGACTAGCGGGGAAGATACGCAGTATTTT.

V gene TRBV28 combines with J gene TRBJ1-1; 7 bases match TRBD1. Per the germline V gene, CDR1 is MDHEN and CDR2 is SYDVKM. The CDR3 is made up of 12 amino acids. Trimming at V came to 6 bases and at J to 12 bases, leaving 10 bases not matched to a gene. CDR3 nucleotides: TGTGCCAGCAGCCTACAGGGGAGGTGGACTTTCTTT. Translating gives CASSLQGRWTFF.

This chain joins TRBV30 and TRBJ1-3, with TRBD1 as a possible D gene (6 bases). The CDR3 is made up of 14 amino acids. Trimming removed 0 bases at V and 2 bases at J, with 8 bases between. Germline V CDR1 and CDR2: GTSNPN, SVGIG (reference sequence). The CDR3 is CAWSVQGTGNTIYF. The CDR3 DNA sequence: TGTGCCTGGAGTGTACAGGGAACTGGAAACACCATATATTTT.

V is TRBV3-1 (or the pseudogene TRBV3-2) and J is TRBJ2-2; 9 nucleotides line up with TRBD2. The V gene end was trimmed by 2 bases and the J gene end by 4 bases; junction bases not matched to a gene: 8. The CDR3 sequence is 17 residues long. CDR1 and CDR2 (germline): LGHDT, YNNKEL (reference sequence). The CDR3 region has the DNA TGTGCCAGCAGCCAACTGACCGGGACTAGCCTCACCGGGGAGCTGTTTTTT. Translated: CASSQLTGTSLTGELFF.

The V call is TRBV19, the J call TRBJ1-1; unclear D gene. The CDR3 totals 12 residues. Looked up from germline, CDR1 is LNHDA and CDR2 is SQIVND (reference sequence). The V and J ends lost 2 bases and 11 bases respectively, with 12 bases between them. The CDR3 region has the DNA TGTGCCAGTAGTATAACGGGGAAGAGGGCTTTCTTT. Protein sequence: CASSITGKRAFF.

The chain is built from TRBV4-1 and TRBJ1-2; D is perhaps TRBD1 (5 bases). This CDR3 spans 16 amino acids. V gave up 1 base and J gave up 1 base, with 13 bases separating them. From germline, CDR1 is MGHRA and CDR2 YSYEKL. CDR3 nucleotides: TGCGCCAGCAGCCAAGCCGTACAGGAGAATAACTATGGCTACACCTTC. As protein: CASSQAVQENNYGYTF.

V usage is TRBV12-3 or TRBV12-4 and J usage is TRBJ1-5; a weak D match, TRBD1 (6 bases). The CDR3 length is 13 residues. V was trimmed by 6 bases and J by 3 bases, leaving 9 bases between them. The CDR3 nucleotides read TGTGCCAGCAGGCGACAGGACAATCAGCCCCAGCATTTT. Amino acids: CASRRQDNQPQHF.

This sequence joins TRBV5-1 and TRBJ2-2; no clear D gene. Germline V gives CDR1 SGHRS, CDR2 YFSETQ. Trimming took 1 base from V and 6 from J, leaving 4 bases between them. The CDR3 covers 12 residues. The CDR3 coding sequence is TGCGCCAGCAGCTTGAGCCCCGGGGAGCTGTTTTTT. Protein sequence: CASSLSPGELFF.

This chain uses TRBV6-6 with TRBJ1-1; no clear D. V dropped 8 bases and J dropped 1 base, with 11 bases sitting between them. In germline, CDR1 is MNHNY, CDR2 SVGAGI (reference sequence). This CDR3 comprises 13 residues. The CDR3 sequence: CASDRGPNTEAFF. CDR3 in DNA: TGTGCCAGCGATAGAGGGCCGAACACTGAAGCTTTCTTT.

The V and J genes are TRBV4-1 and TRBJ1-5; perhaps TRBD1 as D (5 bases). The V and J ends lost 0 bases and 3 bases respectively, with 9 bases between them. CDR1 is MGHRA and CDR2 is YSYEKL in the germline V gene. This CDR3 has 15 amino acids. CDR3: CASSQDPGVNQPQHF. DNA for the CDR3: TGCGCCAGCAGCCAAGATCCGGGGGTCAATCAGCCCCAGCATTTT.

The gene calls are TRBV27 and TRBJ1-2; D perhaps matches TRBD1 (6 bases). Deletions cut 5 bases from V and 7 bases from J, with 20 bases between. Germline CDR1 is MNHEY and CDR2 is SMNVEV (reference sequence). CDR3 size: 15 residues. DNA for the CDR3: TGTGCCAGCAGTCCCCGGGGTGGGGGCCGGCTTGGCTACACCTTC. Its protein product is CASSPRGGGRLGYTF.

The V gene is TRBV27, the J gene TRBJ2-1, with D tentatively TRBD1 (5 bases). This CDR3 contains 16 residues. In germline, CDR1 is MNHEY, CDR2 SMNVEV (reference sequence). The V end lost 6 bases, the J end lost 1 base, and 16 bases lay between the germline ends. The CDR3 sequence: CASSLGVGVSYNEQFF. The CDR3 region has the DNA TGTGCCAGCAGCCTAGGGGTAGGGGTGTCCTACAATGAGCAGTTCTTC.

This chain uses TRBV28 with TRBJ1-5; D may be TRBD1 (5 bases). Germline CDR1 and CDR2: MDHEN and SYDVKM. The ends were cut back, 6 bases at V and 6 bases at J, with 9 bases in the middle. The CDR3 has 12 residues. The CDR3 DNA follows: TGTGCCAGCAGATCAGGGATTCAGCCCCAGCATTTT. It encodes CASRSGIQPQHF. Looking up the rest from reference TRBV28 and TRBJ1-5 gives the full variable domain: DVKVTQSSRYLVKRTGEKVFLECVQDMDHENMFWYRQDPGLGLRLIYFSYDVKMKEKGDIPEGYSVSREKKERFSLILESASTNQTSMYLCASRSGIQPQHFGDGTRLSIL.

The chain joins TRBV30 to TRBJ1-1; D not certain. V was cut by 1 base and J by 5 bases, with 11 bases left in between. Germline V gene data show CDR1 as GTSNPN and CDR2 as SVGIG (reference sequence). This CDR3 has 13 residues. For the CDR3, the DNA is TGTGCCTGGAGTGACGAAAGCTGGACTGAAGCTTTCTTT. Its protein is CAWSDESWTEAFF. Full variable domain (rest looked up from reference TRBV30 and TRBJ1-1): SQTIHQWPATLVQPVGSPLSLECTVEGTSNPNLYWYRQAAGRGLQLLFYSVGIGQISSEVPQNLSASRPQDRQFILSSKKLLLSDSGFYLCAWSDESWTEAFFGQGTRLTVV.

This clone was detected only a few times. This chain links TRBV2 with TRBJ2-3; 8 bases align to TRBD1. V lost 4 bases, J lost 0 bases, and 12 bases stayed unmatched. Germline values: CDR1 SNHLY, CDR2 FYNNEI. The CDR3 length is 18 residues. CDR3 nucleotide sequence: TGTGCCAGCAGTGGCCGATCTACAGGGGGGTATAGCACAGATACGCAGTATTTT. Translated: CASSGRSTGGYSTDTQYF. The whole variable domain, remainder taken from reference TRBV2 and TRBJ2-3, is EPEVTQTPSHQVTQMGQEVILRCVPISNHLYFYWYRQILGQKVEFLVSFYNNEISEKSEIFDDQFSVERPDGSNFTLKIRSTKLEDSAMYFCASSGRSTGGYSTDTQYFGPGTRLTVL.

The V gene is TRBV6-1, the J gene TRBJ2-6; perhaps TRBD2 as D (6 bases). This CDR3 region has 17 residues. Germline CDR1 is MNHNS and CDR2 is SASEGT. V was clipped by 3 bases and J by 2 bases, with 14 bases between them. The CDR3 sequence is CASSDRGVWAGANVLTF. The CDR3 coding sequence is TGTGCCAGCAGTGATCGCGGGGTTTGGGCTGGGGCCAACGTCCTGACTTTC.

The rearrangement links TRBV5-6 to TRBJ1-1, with 8 bases lining up with TRBD1. Trimming cost V 4 bases and J 0 bases; bases outside gene matches: 5. The CDR3 extends over 15 amino acids. CDR1 and CDR2 from the germline V gene are SGHDT and YYEEEE. The DNA of the CDR3 is TGTGCCAGCAGCCTACTGACAGGGGTGAACACTGAAGCTTTCTTT. Residues: CASSLLTGVNTEAFF.

The rearrangement joins TRBV7-2 to TRBJ2-3, with unresolved D. Trimming cost V 1 base and J 6 bases, with 11 bases left between them. This CDR3 contains 14 residues. Germline CDR1 SGHTA, CDR2 FQGNSA. CDR3 in amino acids: CASSLDRRTDTQYF. For the CDR3, the DNA is TGTGCCAGCAGCTTAGATCGAAGAACTGATACGCAGTATTTT.

The gene calls are TRBV11-3 and TRBJ2-2; 7 positions agree with TRBD1. The CDR3 consists of 16 residues. V lost 5 bases to trimming and J lost 2 bases; unmatched junction nucleotides: 8. CDR1 SGHNT and CDR2 YENEEA come from the germline V gene. Here the CDR3 DNA reads TGTGCCAGCAGCCCTAGGGGGCCGCGCAACACCGGGGAGCTGTTTTTT. Amino acids: CASSPRGPRNTGELFF.

The rearrangement links TRBV6-1 to TRBJ2-1, with D tentatively TRBD2 (6 bases). CDR3 length: 13 residues. Trimming cost V 5 bases and J 8 bases, with 13 bases left between them. The germline gives CDR1 MNHNS, CDR2 SASEGT. The CDR3 DNA follows: TGTGCCAGCAGTTCTCCTCCGGGGGATGAGCAGTTCTTC. This gives the protein CASSSPPGDEQFF.